This is a list of T cell receptor beta chains from one sample in a study of shared clonotypes between healthy human individuals. Produced via immunoSEQ multiplex PCR; TCRdb's table is partial and in-frame only. The sample has 2,500,000 or so clones, around 90% seen once. The material sequenced was naive CD4+ T cells sorted from blood. All receptors come from a man between 18 and 29 years old in good health. CDR3s include the opening cysteine and the closing phenylalanine or tryptophan. Fields, in order: V gene, clone size, J gene, D gene, CDR3 protein, CDR3 DNA. D genes are given only for firm matches. Size tells how often a clone was seen (once, few, many) or the class of an expanded clone, and some rows leave it out.

TRBV2,.,TRBJ2-1,.,CASTSGRGSYNEQFF,TGTGCCAGCACATCCGGAAGGGGATCCTACAATGAGCAGTTCTTC
TRBV5-4,once,TRBJ2-4,.,CASSGGVGENIQYF,TGTGCCAGCAGCGGTGGGGTAGGCGAAAACATTCAGTACTTC
TRBV28,.,TRBJ2-7,TRBD1,CASSRPGQGVEQYF,TGTGCCAGCAGTCGTCCGGGACAGGGGGTCGAGCAGTACTTC
TRBV7-9,.,TRBJ2-5,TRBD1,CASSPDRGRWETQYF,TGTGCCAGCAGCCCGGACAGGGGGCGGTGGGAGACCCAGTACTTC
TRBV4-1,.,TRBJ1-1,.,CASSQGQVLLNTEAFF,TGCGCCAGCAGCCAAGGACAGGTTCTTTTGAACACTGAAGCTTTCTTT
TRBV2,once,TRBJ2-7,TRBD1,CASRDRGPEQYF,TGTGCCAGCCGGGACAGGGGCCCCGAGCAGTACTTC
TRBV18,.,TRBJ2-5,TRBD1,CASSPGTGGQTQYF,TGTGCCAGCTCACCGGGAACAGGGGGACAGACCCAGTACTTC
TRBV10-3,.,TRBJ2-1,.,CAISESGATRPSSYNEQFF,TGTGCCATCAGTGAGTCGGGGGCGACAAGACCAAGCTCCTACAATGAGCAGTTCTTC
TRBV6-1,.,TRBJ1-2,.,CASSDTGTGSYGYTF,TGTGCCAGCAGTGACACAGGGACGGGGAGCTATGGCTACACCTTC
TRBV4-1,.,TRBJ1-3,.,CASSQEGRGGNTIYF,TGCGCCAGCAGCCAAGAAGGCAGAGGTGGAAACACCATATATTTT
TRBV4-3,once,TRBJ2-5,.,CASSQGRGGTSQETQYF,TGCGCCAGCAGCCAGGGCCGCGGAGGGACTTCCCAAGAGACCCAGTACTTC
TRBV10-1,.,TRBJ2-5,.,CASSVVVEGPKYF,TGCGCCAGCAGTGTAGTGGTGGAGGGGCCAAAGTACTTC
TRBV29-1,.,TRBJ1-2,.,CSVERAGNGYTF,TGCAGCGTTGAGAGGGCGGGCAATGGCTACACCTTC
TRBV6-5,.,TRBJ2-7,.,CASSYSMKGTTYEQYF,TGTGCCAGCAGTTACTCGATGAAGGGGACAACCTACGAGCAGTACTTC
TRBV5-1,.,TRBJ2-7,TRBD2,CASSLGTSDYNEQYF,TGCGCCAGCAGCTTGGGGACTAGCGATTATAACGAGCAGTACTTC
TRBV5-6,once,TRBJ2-1,.,CASSLETLTHGNEQFF,TGTGCCAGCAGCTTAGAGACGCTAACCCACGGCAATGAGCAGTTCTTC
TRBV5-4,.,TRBJ1-6,.,CASSFGQSYNSPLHF,TGTGCCAGCAGCTTTGGGCAATCCTATAATTCACCCCTCCACTTT
TRBV15,.,TRBJ2-2,.,CATSRFGLENTGELFF,TGTGCCACCAGCAGATTCGGACTGGAGAACACCGGGGAGCTGTTTTTT
TRBV28,once,TRBJ2-2,TRBD1,CASRLPLGAGGISSTGELFF,TGTGCCAGCAGACTACCTTTAGGGGCAGGGGGAATCTCGAGCACCGGGGAGCTGTTTTTT
TRBV6-1,.,TRBJ2-7,TRBD2,CASSGAAGGSYEQYF,TGTGCCAGCAGTGGAGCAGCGGGGGGTTCCTACGAGCAGTACTTC
TRBV21-1,.,TRBJ1-6,.,CASSPHRGRRGDSPLHF,TGTGCCAGCAGCCCTCACAGGGGGCGCCGGGGTGATTCACCCCTCCACTTT
TRBV5-1,once,TRBJ2-7,.,CATSRGTPGPYEQYF,TGCGCCACCAGCCGAGGGACCCCGGGACCCTACGAGCAGTACTTC
TRBV29-1,.,TRBJ1-1,.,CSVRDTEAFF,TGCAGCGTTCGAGACACTGAAGCTTTCTTT
TRBV7-8,.,TRBJ2-3,.,CASSPLPGPSTVDTQYF,TGTGCCAGCAGCCCGCTACCGGGACCCTCCACCGTAGATACGCAGTATTTT
TRBV10-3,few,TRBJ1-5,.,CAISQGEGNQPQHF,TGTGCCATCAGTCAGGGTGAGGGGAATCAGCCCCAGCATTTT
TRBV5-1,.,TRBJ1-3,.,CASRSGNTIYF,TGCGCCAGCAGATCTGGAAACACCATATATTTT
TRBV5-6,.,TRBJ2-7,TRBD1,CASSPLQGDSYEQYF,TGTGCCAGCAGCCCTCTTCAGGGGGACTCCTACGAGCAGTACTTC